These 16 T cell receptor beta chains share one sample of origin, sequenced in a study of T cell repertoires in cytomegalovirus infection. One entry per CDR3 protein results from TCRdb running MiXCR on the reads. The sample has about 150,000 distinct CDR3 sequences; approximately 17% are singletons. The sequenced sample was CD8+ T cells from PBMCs. The receptors were sampled from a human donor in good health (CMV status not recorded). Some clones in this sample may be carry-over from other donors' samples.

The chain links TRBV7-2 to TRBJ2-1; D call uncertain. V lost 5 bases to trimming and J lost 5 bases, with 7 bases between them. CDR3 length: 12 amino acids. CDR1 SGHTA and CDR2 FQGNSA come from the germline V gene. The CDR3 spells CASSPPDNEQFF. Here the CDR3 DNA reads TGTGCCAGCAGCCCCCCGGACAATGAGCAGTTCTTC.

V usage is TRBV6-5 and J usage is TRBJ2-5, with TRBD1 as a possible D gene (5 bases). Germline lookup yields CDR1 MNHEY and CDR2 SVGAGI. This CDR3 region has 15 residues. Trimming removed 5 bases from V and 1 base from J, with 14 bases in between. The CDR3 loop is CASSRRQIPQETQYF. The CDR3, as DNA: TGTGCCAGCAGTCGGAGACAGATCCCCCAAGAGACCCAGTACTTC.

The table lists this clonotype with a few counts. This rearrangement joins TRBV7-9 to TRBJ1-1, with D perhaps matching TRBD1 (5 bases). The CDR3 sequence is 11 residues long. The germline V and J ends were trimmed by 1 base and 11 bases, with 8 bases remaining between them. The germline gives CDR1 SEHNR, CDR2 FQNEAQ (reference sequence). CDR3 region: CASSLEGAAFF. Here the CDR3 DNA reads TGTGCCAGCAGCTTAGAAGGGGCGGCTTTCTTT.

This sequence joins TRBV11-2 and TRBJ2-7, with 7 bases aligning to TRBD2. Trimming removed 1 base from V and 5 bases from J; junction bases left unmatched: 2. Germline CDR1 is SGHAT and CDR2 is FQNNGV. There are 13 residues in the CDR3. The CDR3: CASSLGTSHEQYF. Written as DNA, the CDR3 is TGTGCCAGCAGCTTAGGGACTAGTCACGAGCAGTACTTC.

This clonotype was detected a few times. V is TRBV27 and J is TRBJ2-2; D is perhaps TRBD2 (5 bases). The CDR3 covers 16 residues. Germline V gene lookup returns CDR1 MNHEY and CDR2 SMNVEV (reference sequence). V gave up 8 bases and J gave up 1 base, with 17 bases separating them. CDR3 region: CASRRSLAMNTGELFF. CDR3 in DNA: TGTGCCAGCCGTAGGTCCTTAGCGATGAACACCGGGGAGCTGTTTTTT.

V is TRBV6-2 or TRBV6-3 and J is TRBJ2-7; a possible D gene is TRBD1 (7 bases). CDR1 and CDR2 (germline): MNHEY, SVGEGT. This CDR3 contains 15 residues. Trimming took 5 bases from V and 4 from J, leaving 18 bases between them. In DNA form, the CDR3 reads TGTGCCAGCAGTCGGCGGGACAGTCTTCCATACGAGCAGTACTTC. It translates to CASSRRDSLPYEQYF.

The V gene is TRBV7-9, the J gene TRBJ2-7; D gene ambiguous. The CDR3 contains 14 residues. V dropped 2 bases and J dropped 6 bases, with 14 bases sitting between them. Germline CDR1 is SEHNR and CDR2 is FQNEAQ (reference sequence). CDR3 bases: TGTGCCAGCAGCTTAACTAAGGCCCCGGGCGAGCAGTACTTC. It encodes CASSLTKAPGEQYF.

J is TRBJ2-7 and V is TRBV4-1, with TRBD2 identical over 9 bases. This CDR3 has 16 residues. Germline values: CDR1 MGHRA, CDR2 YSYEKL. With V trimmed by 4 bases and J by 5 bases, 12 bases remained unmatched. DNA of the CDR3: TGCGCCAGCAGCCGGCGACGGGCGGGAGGGAAGGACGAGCAGTACTTC. As protein: CASSRRRAGGKDEQYF.

This rearrangement joins TRBV27 to TRBJ2-7; no clear D. This CDR3 has 13 amino acids. Trimming left V 5 bases short and J 0 bases short, with 8 bases between. Looked up from germline, CDR1 is MNHEY and CDR2 is SMNVEV (reference sequence). Here the CDR3 reads CASSPTDSYEQYF. Here the CDR3 DNA reads TGTGCCAGCAGTCCTACCGACTCCTACGAGCAGTACTTC.

This clonotype was seen a few times. The rearrangement joins TRBV2 to TRBJ2-1, with 11 positions matching TRBD2. V lost 3 bases to trimming and J lost 1 base; unmatched junction nucleotides: 5. Germline V gives CDR1 SNHLY, CDR2 FYNNEI. CDR3 length: 17 amino acids. DNA of the CDR3: TGTGCCAGCAGTGATTCGACTAGCGGGATGTCCTACAATGAGCAGTTCTTC. This encodes CASSDSTSGMSYNEQFF.

This chain joins TRBV6-5 and TRBJ2-2, with 7 bases identical to TRBD2. V shed 5 bases and J 2 bases; nucleotides not matched to a gene: 8. CDR1 and CDR2 from the germline V gene are MNHEY and SVGAGI. The CDR3 loop spans 16 amino acids. DNA for the CDR3: TGTGCCAGCAGTCCCGGGCGGGACTACAACACCGGGGAGCTGTTTTTT. The encoded protein is CASSPGRDYNTGELFF.

The chain links TRBV5-6 to TRBJ2-7, with no clear D. The V end lost 1 base, the J end lost 3 bases, and 8 bases lay between the germline ends. The germline V gene encodes CDR1 SGHDT and CDR2 YYEEEE. This CDR3 contains 13 residues. The CDR3 region is CASSLWPYYEQYF. The CDR3 DNA reads as TGTGCCAGCAGCTTGTGGCCGTACTACGAGCAGTACTTC.

This clonotype was counted between two and nine times. The rearrangement uses TRBV7-6 and TRBJ2-7, with a weak D call TRBD2 (5 bases). CDR3 length equals 14 residues. Between the trimmed V and J ends, which lost 6 bases and 5 bases, there was a span of 17 bases. The germline V gene encodes CDR1 SGHVS and CDR2 FNYEAQ. The CDR3 loop reads CASSYRGSFNEQYF. The CDR3 DNA follows: TGTGCCAGCAGTTATAGAGGGAGTTTCAACGAGCAGTACTTC.

This clonotype was found a few times. CDR3 nucleotides: TGTGCCAGCAGCGCTAGCGGGGGCGAGGGTAGCGCCTACAATGAGCAGTTCTTC. Encoded protein: CASSASGGEGSAYNEQFF. The gene calls are TRBV7-2 and TRBJ2-1, with 10 nucleotides matching TRBD2. Germline V gene lookup returns CDR1 SGHTA and CDR2 FQGNSA. V was pared by 5 bases and J by 2 bases, with 12 bases of the junction left unmatched. The CDR3 spans 18 residues.

The V gene is TRBV24-1, the J gene TRBJ2-2; 7 nucleotides line up with TRBD2. Germline assignment: CDR1 KGHDR and CDR2 SFDVKD. The CDR3 runs 16 residues. Trimming took 0 bases from V and 3 from J; bases not matched to a gene: 3. The CDR3 here is CATSDLEAGDTGELFF. CDR3 in DNA: TGTGCCACCAGTGATTTGGAGGCGGGGGACACCGGGGAGCTGTTTTTT.

This clonotype showed up just a few times. This chain links TRBV7-3 with TRBJ2-5; TRBD1 is a possible D gene (6 bases). With 5 bases removed from V and 4 bases from J, the gap between germline ends came to 17 bases. Germline V gene lookup returns CDR1 SGHTA and CDR2 FQGTGA. The CDR3 spans 15 residues. In DNA form, the CDR3 reads TGTGCCAGCAGCCCCGGGACACTCGTGGCAGAGACCCAGTACTTC. Translated: CASSPGTLVAETQYF. The full variable domain, completed using reference TRBV7-3 and TRBJ2-5, is GAGVSQTPSNKVTEKGKYVELRCDPISGHTALYWYRQSLGQGPEFLIYFQGTGAADDSGLPNDRFFAVRPEGSVSTLKIQRTERGDSAVYLCASSPGTLVAETQYFGPGTRLLVL.